The T cell receptor beta chain described here comes from a study of radiation and T cells in renal cell carcinoma. At the level of the study: Nephrectomy followed 15 Gy stereotactic body radiation by 4 weeks. Study-wide points: In blood, top tumor clones expanded by 2 weeks, shrinking by 4. Without pretreatment biopsies, baseline tumor clonotype presence was undetermined.

The method was immunoSEQ multiplex PCR; TCRdb's version includes in-frame clones alone and lacks a portion of them. The table shows about 160,000 clones, with about 85% occurring only once. The time point was: baseline pretreatment blood. Documented treatment: 15 Gy SBRT to primary tumor, nephrectomy 4 weeks later. Blood was sampled at baseline, 2 weeks and 4 weeks after SBRT. This clone is a singleton in its sample. Its antigen is undetermined. This receptor was identified in a woman in her 70s with renal cell carcinoma. The sequencing here drew on blood, taken from a patient whose treatment included radiotherapy and nephrectomy.

CDR3: CASTGPAGQPQHF. In DNA form, the CDR3 reads TGTGCCAGCACCGGCCCTGCGGGGCAGCCCCAGCATTTT. V gene TRBV28 combines with J gene TRBJ1-5; the D is unclear. CDR1 and CDR2 from the germline V gene are MDHEN and SYDVKM. With 7 bases removed from V and 7 bases from J, the gap between germline ends came to 14 bases. The CDR3 length is 13 residues.